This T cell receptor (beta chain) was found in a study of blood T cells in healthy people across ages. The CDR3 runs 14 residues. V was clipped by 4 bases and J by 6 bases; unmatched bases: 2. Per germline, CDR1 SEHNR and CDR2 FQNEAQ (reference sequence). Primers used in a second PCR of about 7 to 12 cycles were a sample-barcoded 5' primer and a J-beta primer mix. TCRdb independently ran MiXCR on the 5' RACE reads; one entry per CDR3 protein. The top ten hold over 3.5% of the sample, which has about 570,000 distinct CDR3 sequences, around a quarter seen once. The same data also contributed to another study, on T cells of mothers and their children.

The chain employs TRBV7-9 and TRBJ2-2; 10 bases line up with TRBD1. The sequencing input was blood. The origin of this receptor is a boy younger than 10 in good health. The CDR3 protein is CASSWGTGAGELFF. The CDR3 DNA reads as TGTGCCAGCAGCTGGGGGACAGGGGCCGGGGAGCTGTTTTTT.